This T cell receptor (beta chain) was recovered during a study of blood T cell repertoires in COVID-19 (dated by TCRdb to 2018 to 2021). About the study as a whole: Samples from collaborators originated in the United States, Italy and Spain and spanned both the acute and convalescent phases of COVID-19. Deeply sampled blood TCRbeta repertoires from subjects exposed to, actively infected with, or recovered from COVID-19 were included in the dataset. Sample metadata almost always included a de-identified subject ID, COVID-19 status, age in years and sex. The repertoires were released in a freely available public database meant as a resource for research on the immune response to SARS-CoV-2. HLA class I and class II types, where available, came from metadata supplied by the sample provider rather than from assay-based typing. The material from the prospective study consisted of cDNA or gDNA derived from T cells, B-cell-depleted T cells, or PBMCs. The samples were drawn from the first 160 participants of the ongoing ImmuneRACE study and from 950 to 1,500 subjects provided by 6 global collaborators.

TCRbeta CDR3 regions were amplified from genomic DNA using the immunoSEQ Assay, a bias-controlled multiplex PCR. On the authors' methods: The number of nucleated cells in each sample was estimated from the amplification of reference gene primers within the assay. To quantify the absolute abundance of each unique TCRbeta CDR3 rearrangement, sequence reads were collapsed and filtered. For each sample, productive Simpson clonality was calculated as the square root of Simpson's diversity index over productive rearrangements. TCRdb re-hosts the immuneACCESS table, in-frame sequences only. Its copies lack some clones; in the studies checked, an unresolved V gene accounts for under half of them, and the cause for the rest is not known. V and J calls and clone size are those listed in that table; D and trimming were worked out from the DNA. The sample yields under 150,000 clones; around nine tenths were counted once. The ten largest clones take up roughly 8.9% of the sample.

Trimming takes 3 bases off V and 5 bases off J; junction bases not matched to a gene: 8. From the cysteine up to the phenylalanine, the CDR3 has a length of 16 residues. This entry keeps only the CDR3 DNA: 48 bases, framed from base 1. The germline V gene (reference sequence) supplies CDR1 SEHNR and CDR2 FQNEAQ. A second Seattle source provided samples from volunteer blood donors who had recovered from COVID-19. Each collaborating institution followed its own protocols to collect whole blood in K2EDTA tubes. Collaborator samples were shipped for TCRbeta analysis as frozen whole blood, isolated PBMCs, or DNA extracted from either sample type. On the study overall, not on this receptor specifically: Clinical and demographic metadata were provided uncurated, with the amount varying by source and participant.

This clone was seen only a few times. The antigen this receptor binds is unknown. No qualities accompany the bases; no much larger clone lies one base away. The sequence was collected from a woman aged 70-85 years who had recovered from COVID-19. The material sequenced was peripheral blood. This receptor chain uses TRBV7-9 and TRBJ2-2; 8 bases in the middle match TRBD1. The CDR3 region reads CASSFHGQGRTGELFF. The bases read TGTGCCAGCAGCTTTCACGGACAGGGAAGGACCGGGGAGCTGTTTTTT.